This TCR beta chain was identified in a study of cytomegalovirus exposure and HLA in healthy donors. A note on this clone: The antigen is undetermined.

Clones were read by immunoSEQ multiplex PCR, and TCRdb kept only the in-frame ones, dropping some. The sample has under 200,000 clones; about 90% are singletons. Study results and limitations: The authors enumerated over 150 TCR beta chains as linked to cytomegalovirus.

Material: PBMCs. The origin of this receptor is a man aged 18 to 29 in good health and CMV-seropositive.

CDR3: CASSSSGTVTYEQYF. CDR3 nucleotide sequence: TGTGCCAGCAGTTCTTCCGGGACTGTGACCTACGAGCAGTACTTC. The chain employs TRBV6-5 and TRBJ2-7, with D possibly TRBD2 on 6 matching bases. The V end lost 4 bases, the J end lost 2 bases, and 15 bases lay between the germline ends. Germline V gene data show CDR1 as MNHEY and CDR2 as SVGAGI. The CDR3 totals 15 residues.